The 27 T cell receptor beta chains below all came from one sample that was sequenced in a study of lymphopenia after photon versus proton radiotherapy. Only in-frame clones appear in the TCRdb table, and some are missing; sequencing was by immunoSEQ multiplex PCR. The sample has 150,000 to 200,000 clones; 80% to 90% are singletons. Sequenced here: peripheral blood, sampled from a patient treated with photon-based radiotherapy. Receptors were obtained from a man over 45 with gastric cancer.

This chain connects TRBV5-1 to TRBJ2-7, with 9 bases identical to TRBD1. CDR1 is SGHRS and CDR2 is YFSETQ in the germline V gene. V dropped 0 bases and J dropped 2; count of bases not matched to a gene: 9. This CDR3 comprises 17 residues. The CDR3 reads CASSLGLRQGGTYEQYF. The CDR3 coding sequence is TGCGCCAGCAGCTTGGGTTTAAGACAGGGGGGAACCTACGAGCAGTACTTC.

The chain joins TRBV9 to TRBJ2-2; D gene ambiguous. CDR3 length: 15 residues. V dropped 4 bases and J dropped 2 bases, with 12 bases sitting between them. The germline gives CDR1 SGDLS, CDR2 YYNGEE. CDR3 nucleotide sequence: TGTGCCAGCAGCCCCCGTGGTGATAACACCGGGGAGCTGTTTTTT. Protein: CASSPRGDNTGELFF.

This clone was recorded a few times. V and J are TRBV6-1 and TRBJ1-5, with 7 bases lining up with TRBD1. With V trimmed by 6 bases and J by 3 bases, 8 bases remained unmatched. Germline CDR1 is MNHNS and CDR2 is SASEGT. There are 15 residues in the CDR3. The CDR3 here is CASRNTGQINQPQHF. The DNA of the CDR3 is TGTGCCAGCAGGAACACGGGACAGATCAATCAGCCCCAGCATTTT.

The chain combines TRBV30 with TRBJ2-5; D is ambiguous. The V and J ends lost 0 bases and 0 bases respectively, with 5 bases between them. Germline V gives CDR1 GTSNPN, CDR2 SVGIG (reference sequence). The CDR3 spans 13 residues. CDR3 in amino acids: CAWSVGNQETQYF. In nucleotides, the CDR3 is TGTGCCTGGAGTGTTGGCAACCAAGAGACCCAGTACTTC.

The chain carries TRBV27 and TRBJ1-3; D is unclear. This CDR3 contains 14 residues. The germline V and J ends were trimmed by 5 bases and 0 bases, with 8 bases remaining between them. Germline V gene sequence: CDR1 MNHEY, CDR2 SMNVEV (reference sequence). CDR3 residues: CASSPSRSGNTIYF. Written as DNA, the CDR3 is TGTGCCAGCAGTCCATCCCGCTCTGGAAACACCATATATTTT.

The chain is built from TRBV25-1 and TRBJ2-1, with TRBD2 identical over 8 bases. Germline loops: CDR1 MGHDK, CDR2 SYGVNS. This CDR3 is built from 16 residues. With 6 bases clipped from V and 12 bases from J, the junction kept 19 bases outside the gene matches. The CDR3 here is CASSRWSGTRRARQFF. As DNA, the CDR3 is TGTGCCAGCAGCCGTTGGAGCGGGACTAGACGGGCTCGGCAGTTCTTC.

As to this clone: This CDR3 is also generated by other DNA sequences in the sample. Written as DNA, the CDR3 is TGTGCCAGCAGTTTGGGCTACGAGCAGTACTTC. It yields the protein CASSLGYEQYF. V usage is TRBV28 and J usage is TRBJ2-7, with unresolved D. This CDR3 contains 11 residues. The V gene lost 3 bases and the J gene lost 3 bases, with 3 bases spanning the gap. The V gene's germline CDR1 is MDHEN and CDR2 SYDVKM.

This chain links TRBV13 with TRBJ2-1; TRBD2 agrees at 7 bases. CDR3 size: 17 residues. V lost 3 bases and J lost 1; bases outside the gene matches: 9. Germline CDR1 and CDR2: PRHDT and FYEKMQ (reference sequence). CDR3 nucleotide sequence: TGTGCCAGCAGCTTTACCGGGAGGATCACATCCTACAATGAGCAGTTCTTC. It encodes CASSFTGRITSYNEQFF.

J is TRBJ1-5 and V is TRBV7-2; D may be TRBD1 (5 bases). This CDR3 contains 13 residues. Germline V lookup: CDR1 SGHTA, CDR2 FQGNSA. V was cut by 5 bases and J by 7 bases, with 12 bases left in between. CDR3 amino acids: CASSPVGAQPQHF. CDR3 nucleotides: TGTGCCAGCAGCCCCGTCGGGGCCCAGCCCCAGCATTTT.

The chain is built from TRBV19 and TRBJ1-2, with D uncertain. CDR1 is LNHDA and CDR2 is SQIVND in the germline V gene (reference sequence). V lost 0 bases and J 0 bases, leaving 8 bases between the germline ends. The CDR3 runs to 15 residues. CDR3 sequence: CASSIDRGANYGYTF. The DNA of the CDR3 is TGTGCCAGTAGTATAGATCGCGGAGCTAACTATGGCTACACCTTC. Supplemented by reference TRBV19 and TRBJ1-2, the full variable domain reads DGGITQSPKYLFRKEGQNVTLSCEQNLNHDAMYWYRQDPGQGLRLIYYSQIVNDFQKGDIAEGYSVSREKKESFPLTVTSAQKNPTAFYLCASSIDRGANYGYTFGSGTRLTVV.

The rearrangement uses TRBV6-4 and TRBJ2-1; unclear D gene. CDR3 length equals 13 residues. Germline V gene data show CDR1 as MRHNA and CDR2 as SNTAGT. The germline V and J ends were trimmed by 0 bases and 6 bases, with 6 bases remaining between them. Here the CDR3 reads CASSDSLLNEQFF. Here the CDR3 DNA reads TGTGCCAGCAGTGACTCTCTTCTCAATGAGCAGTTCTTC.

The chain employs TRBV11-1 and TRBJ2-1; TRBD1 agrees at 7 bases. Germline V gives CDR1 SGHAT, CDR2 FQDESV (reference sequence). The CDR3 has 17 residues. The V and J ends lost 0 bases and 4 bases, in that order; junction bases with no gene match: 9. CDR3 in amino acids: CASSLALSFRGYNEQFF. The CDR3, as DNA: TGTGCCAGCAGCTTAGCGCTAAGTTTCAGGGGGTACAATGAGCAGTTCTTC.

The V gene is TRBV7-9, the J gene TRBJ1-2; no clear D gene. The CDR3 runs 16 residues. From germline, CDR1 is SEHNR and CDR2 FQNEAQ (reference sequence). Trimming removed 0 bases from V and 0 bases from J, with 11 bases in between. The CDR3 region has the DNA TGTGCCAGCAGCTTAGCGCGGCAGAACGCTAACTATGGCTACACCTTC. It yields the protein CASSLARQNANYGYTF.

The count of this clone is one. The rearrangement uses TRBV30 and TRBJ1-1; D not resolved. The germline V gene has CDR1 GTSNPN and CDR2 SVGIG (reference sequence). V was clipped by 4 bases and J by 4 bases, with 10 bases between them. The CDR3 has 12 amino acids. DNA for the CDR3: TGTGCCTGGATTCGGGGAAGCACTGAAGCTTTCTTT. Amino acid sequence: CAWIRGSTEAFF.

This chain uses TRBV11-2 with TRBJ2-4, with D tentatively TRBD1 (6 bases). The CDR3 sequence is 15 residues long. The V and J ends lost 5 bases and 6 bases respectively, with 17 bases between them. Germline values: CDR1 SGHAT, CDR2 FQNNGV. Written as DNA, the CDR3 is TGTGCCAGCAGCCTACCGGGCAGGGGACGAAACATTCAGTACTTC. Residues: CASSLPGRGRNIQYF.

About this clone itself: Other DNA sequences from this sample encode an identical CDR3 as well. The V and J genes are TRBV18 and TRBJ1-1, with a possible D match to TRBD1 (6 bases). This CDR3 contains 14 residues. V was pared by 6 bases and J by 0 bases, with 11 bases between. In germline, CDR1 is KGHSH, CDR2 LQKENI. In DNA, the CDR3 is TGTGCCAGCTCCCCGGGACAAATGAACACTGAAGCTTTCTTT. It encodes CASSPGQMNTEAFF.

The rearrangement joins TRBV5-1 to TRBJ2-7; 10 positions agree with TRBD1. CDR3 length: 16 residues. With 4 bases clipped from V and 1 base from J, the junction kept 8 bases outside the gene matches. The germline V gene has CDR1 SGHRS and CDR2 YFSETQ. CDR3 loop: CASSRLGQGLSYEQYF. In DNA form, the CDR3 reads TGCGCCAGCAGCCGTTTGGGACAGGGGCTATCCTACGAGCAGTACTTC.

The rearrangement links TRBV5-1 to TRBJ2-3; D might be TRBD1 (6 bases). There are 14 residues in the CDR3. Germline values: CDR1 SGHRS, CDR2 YFSETQ. V lost 4 bases, J lost 0 bases, and 9 bases lay in between. CDR3 amino acids: CASSAQGSTDTQYF. In DNA form, the CDR3 reads TGCGCCAGCAGCGCCCAGGGGAGCACAGATACGCAGTATTTT.

The CDR3 nucleotides read TGTGCCAGCAGTGTCGGATACACCGCCTCGACCTCTGGAAACACCATATATTTT. This sequence encodes CASSVGYTASTSGNTIYF. This rearrangement joins TRBV6-1 to TRBJ1-3; D unresolved. The CDR3 totals 18 residues. Germline V gives CDR1 MNHNS, CDR2 SASEGT. Trimming took 4 bases from V and 0 from J, leaving 19 bases between them.

CDR3 bases: TGTGCCAGCAGCCCGAGACAGTTAACCTATGGCTACACCTTC. It encodes CASSPRQLTYGYTF. The chain couples TRBV28 to TRBJ1-2; perhaps TRBD1 as D (5 bases). The CDR3 consists of 14 residues. The V end lost 6 bases, the J end lost 4 bases, and 15 bases lay between the germline ends. Germline CDR1 reads MDHEN; CDR2 reads SYDVKM.

This chain uses TRBV5-6 with TRBJ2-5; 14 positions agree with TRBD2. The CDR3 is 19 residues long. V lost 4 bases and J lost 6; bases outside the gene matches: 17. In germline, CDR1 is SGHDT, CDR2 YYEEEE. The CDR3 reads CASSVGTSGSVVSVKTQYF. DNA of the CDR3: TGTGCCAGCAGCGTTGGGACTAGCGGGAGTGTAGTAAGCGTGAAGACCCAGTACTTC.

This chain connects TRBV27 to TRBJ2-7; D uncertain. The ends were cut back, 3 bases at V and 3 bases at J, with 15 bases in the middle. Germline V gives CDR1 MNHEY, CDR2 SMNVEV (reference sequence). The CDR3 covers 15 residues. The CDR3 nucleotides are TGTGCCAGCAGTTTTCGATCCTACGGGTACTACGAGCAGTACTTC. Translation gives CASSFRSYGYYEQYF.

This clone was observed a single time. The rearrangement uses TRBV11-1 and TRBJ1-3; D remains unclear. The CDR3 covers 14 residues. The germline CDR1 and CDR2 sequences are SGHAT and FQDESV (reference sequence). Trimming shortened V by 3 bases and J by 3 bases, and 9 bases separated the two germline ends. DNA of the CDR3: TGTGCCAGCAGCTTCGGAGGGCTTGGAAACACCATATATTTT. As protein: CASSFGGLGNTIYF.

The rearrangement links TRBV7-9 to TRBJ1-2, with D maybe TRBD1 (6 bases). From germline, CDR1 is SEHNR and CDR2 FQNEAQ (reference sequence). The CDR3 consists of 12 residues. V was pared by 5 bases and J by 5 bases, with 9 bases between. For the CDR3, the DNA is TGTGCCAGCAGCCCAGGACAGTATGGCTACACCTTC. Encoded protein: CASSPGQYGYTF.

V and J are TRBV9 and TRBJ2-5; possibly TRBD1 for D (5 bases). CDR1 is SGDLS and CDR2 is YYNGEE in the germline V gene. This CDR3 spans 12 amino acids. V was cut by 4 bases and J by 3 bases, with 7 bases left in between. CDR3 protein: CASSLTEETQYF. The CDR3 DNA reads as TGTGCCAGCAGCCTGACAGAAGAGACCCAGTACTTC. Full variable domain (rest looked up from reference TRBV9 and TRBJ2-5): DSGVTQTPKHLITATGQRVTLRCSPRSGDLSVYWYQQSLDQGLQFLIQYYNGEERAKGNILERFSAQQFPDLHSELNLSSLELGDSALYFCASSLTEETQYFGPGTRLLVL.

The chain links TRBV13 to TRBJ2-2; D is undetermined. CDR3 length: 13 amino acids. The germline CDR1 and CDR2 sequences are PRHDT and FYEKMQ (reference sequence). Trimming left V 1 base short and J 3 bases short, with 3 bases between. The CDR3 sequence: CASSLDYTGELFF. The CDR3 DNA reads TGTGCCAGCAGCTTAGATTACACCGGGGAGCTGTTTTTT.

Written as DNA, the CDR3 is TGTGCCAGCTCACCCTCTAGCGGGAGCACCGGGGAGCTGTTTTTT. Its translation: CASSPSSGSTGELFF. V usage is TRBV18 and J usage is TRBJ2-2, with 10 bases that match TRBD2. V dropped 3 bases and J dropped 4; count of bases not matched to a gene: 2. Germline V gives CDR1 KGHSH, CDR2 LQKENI. The CDR3 totals 15 residues.